This T cell receptor (beta chain) was sequenced in a study of OX40 agonist ivuxolimab in advanced cancers. Concerning this clone: No antigen is known for it.

Findings and caveats of the study: Partial responders receiving 0.1-3.0 mg/kg showed among the lowest clonal expansion.

This table comes from immunoSEQ multiplex PCR, and its TCRdb copy is limited to in-frame clones, with some not included. The data show some 22,000 clones, with about 86% seen just once and 30% to 35% held by the top ten. Germline V gene sequence: CDR1 GTSNPN, CDR2 SVGIG (reference sequence). Trimming pared 2 bases from V and 0 bases from J, leaving 11 bases between. CDR3 length: 15 residues. This chain uses TRBV30 with TRBJ1-5; tentative D call: TRBD1 (5 bases). The receptor was derived from an adult with an advanced solid tumor such as melanoma, head and neck, liver or kidney cancer. The sample in question was CD4+ or CD8+ T cells sorted from blood, obtained in a trial of the OX40 agonist ivuxolimab. CDR3 sequence (DNA): TGTGCCTGGAGTCCCGGGACCTATAGCAATCAGCCCCAGCATTTT. This sequence encodes CAWSPGTYSNQPQHF.